This entry lists 21 T cell receptor beta chains sequenced from one sample in a study of cytomegalovirus exposure and HLA in healthy donors. Primers included in the PCR were 60 Vbeta and 13 Jbeta primers. The repertoire was sequenced with immunoSEQ multiplex PCR; TCRdb's copy has only in-frame clones and lacks some. The sample records approximately 150,000 clones, less than 85% being singletons. Sequences were obtained from PBMCs. These receptors were obtained from a man between 45 and 60 years old in good health and CMV-seropositive.

This clone has just one count. The genes are TRBV27 and TRBJ2-3; 11 nucleotides align to TRBD2. Germline CDR1 reads MNHEY; CDR2 reads SMNVEV (reference sequence). J gave up 4 bases and V 3 bases, and 3 bases lay outside the gene matches. The CDR3 has 15 residues. CDR3 protein: CASSFSGRGADTQYF. The CDR3 DNA reads TGTGCCAGCAGTTTTAGCGGGAGGGGAGCAGATACGCAGTATTTT.

V usage is TRBV11-1 and J usage is TRBJ1-5; D unclear. This CDR3 is built from 13 residues. Germline-derived CDR1 and CDR2 are SGHAT and FQDESV (reference sequence). Trimming took off 5 bases at V and 3 bases at J, with 8 bases between the two ends. The CDR3 loop is CASSPGLNQPQHF. The CDR3 DNA reads TGTGCCAGCAGCCCAGGACTCAATCAGCCCCAGCATTTT.

A few counts support this clone. The genes are TRBV21-1 and TRBJ1-4; TRBD1 was called by the table and not checked on the DNA. TRBV21-1 is assigned pseudogene status. This CDR3 is built from 14 residues. Written as DNA, the CDR3 is TGTGCCAGCAGCAAACGCCAGGGGGGTGAAAAACTGTTTTTT. Protein sequence: CASSKRQGGEKLFF.

In DNA, the CDR3 is TGTGCCAGCCGTAGACAGGGCGACTATGGCTACACCTTC. This translates into CASRRQGDYGYTF. V usage is TRBV28 and J usage is TRBJ1-2, with 7 bases matching TRBD1. V trimming: 8 bases; J trimming: 3 bases; junction bases outside the gene matches: 6. The germline V gene has CDR1 MDHEN and CDR2 SYDVKM. The CDR3 extends over 13 amino acids.

The chain uses TRBV6-1 and TRBJ2-1; 12 bases match TRBD2. Looked up from germline, CDR1 is MNHNS and CDR2 is SASEGT. The CDR3 length is 14 residues. Trimming cost V 4 bases and J 8 bases; bases outside gene matches: 3. The CDR3 spells CASSATSGSDEQFF. Here the CDR3 DNA reads TGTGCCAGCAGTGCGACTAGCGGGAGCGATGAGCAGTTCTTC.

This clone showed up just a few times. V gene TRBV5-1 combines with J gene TRBJ1-1, with D perhaps matching TRBD1 (6 bases). The V end lost 2 bases, the J end lost 3 bases, and 14 bases lay between the germline ends. Germline loops: CDR1 SGHRS, CDR2 YFSETQ. The CDR3 has 15 amino acids. In DNA, the CDR3 is TGCGCCAGCAGCTTCAGGGGTATGGGGTACACTGAAGCTTTCTTT. Protein sequence: CASSFRGMGYTEAFF.

This rearrangement joins TRBV6-1 to TRBJ1-2; TRBD1 is a possible D gene (5 bases). In germline, CDR1 is MNHNS, CDR2 SASEGT. V lost 6 bases and J lost 2, with 10 bases in between. The CDR3 is 13 residues long. The CDR3 here is CASRTGQNYGYTF. CDR3 in DNA: TGTGCCAGCAGGACTGGACAAAACTATGGCTACACCTTC.

This clone was found a few times. The gene calls are TRBV6-1 and TRBJ1-4; D not resolved. V lost 6 bases, J lost 3 bases, and 14 bases lay in between. From germline, CDR1 is MNHNS and CDR2 SASEGT. The CDR3 loop spans 15 amino acids. CDR3 residues: CASRTTTESNEKLFF. The CDR3 coding sequence is TGTGCCAGCAGAACTACGACGGAGTCTAATGAAAAACTGTTTTTT.

The CDR3 sequence is CAGKSGTITDTQYF. The CDR3 nucleotides are TGTGCCGGAAAAAGCGGGACCATCACAGATACGCAGTATTTT. V gene TRBV28 combines with J gene TRBJ2-3; TRBD2 matches at 7 bases. CDR3 length: 14 residues. Germline CDR1 reads MDHEN; CDR2 reads SYDVKM. Trimming cost V 11 bases and J 2 bases; bases outside gene matches: 10. Variable domain in full (rest from reference TRBV28 and TRBJ2-3): DVKVTQSSRYLVKRTGEKVFLECVQDMDHENMFWYRQDPGLGLRLIYFSYDVKMKEKGDIPEGYSVSREKKERFSLILESASTNQTSMYLCAGKSGTITDTQYFGPGTRLTVL.

V usage is TRBV30 and J usage is TRBJ2-1; 13 nucleotides match TRBD2. V shed 2 bases and J 8 bases; nucleotides not matched to a gene: 6. The CDR3 extends over 15 amino acids. CDR1 is GTSNPN, CDR2 SVGIG, per germline (reference sequence). CDR3 region: CAWSQGLAGVYEQFF. Written as DNA, the CDR3 is TGTGCCTGGAGTCAAGGACTAGCGGGAGTCTATGAGCAGTTCTTC. The full variable domain, completed using reference TRBV30 and TRBJ2-1, is SQTIHQWPATLVQPVGSPLSLECTVEGTSNPNLYWYRQAAGRGLQLLFYSVGIGQISSEVPQNLSASRPQDRQFILSSKKLLLSDSGFYLCAWSQGLAGVYEQFFGPGTRLTVL.

The genes are TRBV29-1 and TRBJ2-2; weak D call: TRBD1 (5 bases). Per the germline V gene, CDR1 is SQVTM and CDR2 is ANQGSEA. The CDR3 has 13 amino acids. Trimming took 6 bases from V and 4 from J, leaving 12 bases between them. The CDR3 loop is CSVRTLSTGELFF. CDR3 nucleotide sequence: TGCAGCGTACGGACACTTAGCACCGGGGAGCTGTTTTTT.

About this clone: The junction shows a germline mismatch at one end, possibly a read error. This rearrangement joins TRBV7-7 to TRBJ2-5; 9 positions match TRBD2. The CDR3 is made up of 15 amino acids. CDR1 SSHAT and CDR2 FNYEAQ come from the germline V gene (reference sequence). CDR3 sequence reads: CASSSTGTSTETQYF. The CDR3 DNA follows: TGTGCTAGCAGCAGCACCGGGACTAGCACAGAGACCCAGTACTTC. Variable domain in full (rest from reference TRBV7-7 and TRBJ2-5): GAGVSQSPRYKVTKRGQDVTLRCDPISSHATLYWYQQALGQGPEFLTYFNYEAQPDKSGLPSDRFSAERPEGSISTLTIQRTEQRDSAMYRCASSSTGTSTETQYFGPGTRLLVL.

The chain has TRBV7-9 and TRBJ2-1, with 9 bases aligning to TRBD2. With 4 bases clipped from V and 10 bases from J, the junction kept 11 bases outside the gene matches. This CDR3 is 15 amino acids long. The V gene's germline CDR1 is SEHNR and CDR2 FQNEAQ (reference sequence). In DNA form, the CDR3 reads TGTGCCAGCAGCTCTGGCACTAGCGGGTTTGGCGAGCAGTTCTTC. It specifies CASSSGTSGFGEQFF.

The chain recombines TRBV11-2 with TRBJ2-7, with 8 nucleotides matching TRBD1. Trimming at V came to 4 bases and at J to 6 bases, leaving 8 bases not matched to a gene. CDR3 size: 14 residues. Germline-derived CDR1 and CDR2 are SGHAT and FQNNGV. The CDR3: CASSSKTGAGEQYF. Here the CDR3 DNA reads TGTGCCAGCAGCTCTAAGACAGGGGCCGGCGAGCAGTACTTC. The variable domain in full, with the rest retrieved from reference TRBV11-2 and TRBJ2-7, is EAGVAQSPRYKIIEKRQSVAFWCNPISGHATLYWYQQILGQGPKLLIQFQNNGVVDDSQLPKDRFSAERLKGVDSTLKIQPAKLEDSAVYLCASSSKTGAGEQYFGPGTRLTVT.

This chain links TRBV27 with TRBJ2-5; a weak D match, TRBD2 (6 bases). This CDR3 contains 12 residues. Trimming stripped 4 bases from V and 4 bases from J, with 7 bases between. Germline V gives CDR1 MNHEY, CDR2 SMNVEV (reference sequence). This chain's CDR3 is CASSSGGETQYF. The CDR3, as DNA: TGTGCCAGCAGTTCCGGGGGAGAGACCCAGTACTTC.

The V and J genes are TRBV6-6 and TRBJ2-1; 8 bases map to TRBD2. This CDR3 has 16 residues. Germline V gene lookup returns CDR1 MNHNY and CDR2 SVGAGI (reference sequence). V lost 0 bases and J lost 6; bases outside the gene matches: 7. The CDR3 coding sequence is TGTGCCAGCAGTTACTCGGTGCCTAGCGGGTTCAATGAGCAGTTCTTC. Translated: CASSYSVPSGFNEQFF.

The genes are TRBV6-6 and TRBJ1-6; D is unresolved. The germline V gene encodes CDR1 MNHNY and CDR2 SVGAGI (reference sequence). Trimming took 2 bases from V and 5 from J, leaving 13 bases between them. This CDR3 is 16 amino acids long. CDR3 coding DNA: TGTGCCAGCAGTTACGCGCGCCGACGGGATAATTCACCCCTCCACTTT. Its translation: CASSYARRRDNSPLHF.

CDR3 sequence (DNA): TGTGCCAGCAGTTACCCCCAGGACAGGGCCCACTACGAGCAGTACTTC. Amino acids: CASSYPQDRAHYEQYF. The chain employs TRBV6-6 and TRBJ2-7; 8 bases align to TRBD1. Losses at the gene ends were 2 bases for V and 3 bases for J; bases not matched to a gene: 9. CDR1 and CDR2 from the germline V gene are MNHNY and SVGAGI (reference sequence). This CDR3 is 16 amino acids long.

This sequence joins TRBV27 and TRBJ2-5; a possible D gene is TRBD2 (5 bases). This CDR3 is built from 13 residues. Per the germline V gene, CDR1 is MNHEY and CDR2 is SMNVEV (reference sequence). V gave up 6 bases and J gave up 0 bases, with 8 bases separating them. Written as DNA, the CDR3 is TGTGCCAGCAGCCCGGGGTACCAAGAGACCCAGTACTTC. Its translation: CASSPGYQETQYF.

This chain uses TRBV28 with TRBJ2-2; 10 bases line up with TRBD1. The CDR3 spans 14 residues. From germline, CDR1 is MDHEN and CDR2 SYDVKM. V shed 10 bases, J shed 6 bases, and the junction held 8 bases outside the gene matches. The CDR3, as DNA: TGTGCCACCCCCGGGACAGGGGCGTCCGGGGAGCTGTTTTTT. Its translation: CATPGTGASGELFF.

In its sample, this clone was seen a few times. The rearrangement links TRBV5-6 to TRBJ1-6; 9 nucleotides align to TRBD1. The length of the CDR3 is 17 residues. The germline V gene has CDR1 SGHDT and CDR2 YYEEEE. Trimming at V came to 3 bases and at J to 10 bases, leaving 14 bases not matched to a gene. The CDR3 here is CASSSRYRDRVRSPLHF. CDR3 bases: TGTGCCAGCAGCTCCAGATACCGGGACAGGGTTCGATCACCCCTCCACTTT.